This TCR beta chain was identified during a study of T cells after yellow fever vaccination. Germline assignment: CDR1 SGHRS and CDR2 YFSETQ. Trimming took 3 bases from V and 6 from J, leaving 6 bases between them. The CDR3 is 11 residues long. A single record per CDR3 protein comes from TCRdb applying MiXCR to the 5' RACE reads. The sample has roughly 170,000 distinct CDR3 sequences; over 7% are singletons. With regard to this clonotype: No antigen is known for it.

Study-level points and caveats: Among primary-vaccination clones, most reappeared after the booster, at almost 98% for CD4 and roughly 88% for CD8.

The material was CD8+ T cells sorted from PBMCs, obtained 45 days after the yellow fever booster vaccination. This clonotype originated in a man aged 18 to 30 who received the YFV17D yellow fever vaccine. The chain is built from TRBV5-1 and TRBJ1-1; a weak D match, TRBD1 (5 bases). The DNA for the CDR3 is TGCGCCAGCAGCTGGGGCGCTGAAGCTTTCTTT. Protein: CASSWGAEAFF. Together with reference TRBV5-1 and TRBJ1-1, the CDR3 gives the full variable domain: KAGVTQTPRYLIKTRGQQVTLSCSPISGHRSVSWYQQTPGQGLQFLFEYFSETQRNKGNFPGRFSGRQFSNSRSEMNVSTLELGDSALYLCASSWGAEAFFGQGTRLTVV.